This paragraph reports one T cell receptor beta chain. What this receptor recognizes is not known. Within one base of it there is no much larger clone, and no base qualities were kept. This record comes from a study of response to subunit inactivated influenza vaccine (dated by TCRdb to 2017 to 2018). Study-wide context: Deep quantitative T cell receptor repertoire profiling was used in the study to track responses to a trivalent subunit inactivated influenza vaccine. General conclusions and limits of the study: According to the authors, only a limited number of new T cells may be recruited by each seasonal influenza vaccination.

The library relied on RT-PCR. The run used an Illumina HiSeq 2500. TCRdb reprocessed the public reads (quality trimming at Q25 with fastp, clone calling with MiXCR) and kept in-frame beta chains. Each entry is one CDR3 protein sequence, shown with its most common DNA and genes. The sample yields a few hundred thousand distinct CDR3 sequences; 20% to 25% were counted once. The top ten constitute about 9.4% of the sample. Its CDR3 holds 14 amino acids, cysteine through phenylalanine. The CDR3 DNA has 42 bases and is translated from base 1. The trim is 0 bases for V and 7 bases for J, with a gap of 13 bases between the germline ends. CDR1 and CDR2, looked up from the germline V gene (reference sequence), are DFQATT and SNEGSKA.

The sample was PBMCs from blood, taken roughly 20 months after vaccination. This sequence originates from a man between 50 and 69 years old who received an inactivated influenza vaccine. Donor details come from another sample of the same person, matched by shared clones. The sequence is built from TRBV20-1 and TRBJ1-5; the D gene remains uncertain. The CDR3 loop reads CSARDQRGTQPQHF. The base sequence is TGCAGTGCTAGAGACCAACGGGGAACCCAGCCCCAGCATTTT.